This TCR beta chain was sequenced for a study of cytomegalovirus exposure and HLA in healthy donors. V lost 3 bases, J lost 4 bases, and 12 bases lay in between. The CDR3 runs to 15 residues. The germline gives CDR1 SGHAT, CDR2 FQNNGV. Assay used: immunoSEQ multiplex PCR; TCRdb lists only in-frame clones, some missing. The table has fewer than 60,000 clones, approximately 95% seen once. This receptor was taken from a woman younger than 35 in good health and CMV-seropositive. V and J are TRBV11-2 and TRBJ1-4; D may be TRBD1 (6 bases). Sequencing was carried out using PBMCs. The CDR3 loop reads CASSFNQGYNEKLFF. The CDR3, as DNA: TGTGCCAGCAGCTTTAACCAGGGGTATAATGAAAAACTGTTTTTT.